A selection of T cell receptor beta chains follows, all from one sample in a study of pediatric ulcerative colitis. The repertoire was sequenced with immunoSEQ multiplex PCR; TCRdb's copy has only in-frame clones and lacks some. The sample shows tens of thousands of clones, roughly 79% of them seen only once. Sequencing used gut tissue. These TCRs come from a girl aged 5-17 years with moderate ulcerative colitis. Each CDR3 is given with its conserved first and last residue. D genes are given only for firm matches. Clone size is stated in some rows and not others, as once, few, many or a class when expanded.

size: .; D: .; J: TRBJ2-5; V: TRBV7-2; CDR3: CASSSWGRETQYF; DNA: TGTGCCAGCAGCTCATGGGGCCGGGAGACCCAGTACTTC
size: .; D: .; J: TRBJ2-6; V: TRBV19; CDR3: CASSTYSGANVLTF; DNA: TGTGCCAGTAGTACCTACTCTGGGGCCAACGTCCTGACTTTC
size: once; D: .; J: TRBJ1-1; V: TRBV6-5; CDR3: CASSEMIYTEAFF; DNA: TGTGCCAGCAGTGAAATGATTTACACTGAAGCTTTCTTT
size: .; D: TRBD2; J: TRBJ2-1; V: TRBV27; CDR3: CASSRAGGYNEQFF; DNA: TGTGCCAGCAGTCGAGCGGGAGGGTACAATGAGCAGTTCTTC
size: .; D: TRBD1; J: TRBJ1-4; V: TRBV7-2; CDR3: CASSLAAGGNEKLFF; DNA: TGTGCCAGCAGCTTAGCGGCAGGGGGTAATGAAAAACTGTTTTTT
size: .; D: TRBD1; J: TRBJ1-2; V: TRBV7-3; CDR3: CASSLDRDYGYTF; DNA: TGTGCCAGCAGCCTGGACAGGGACTATGGCTACACCTTC
size: .; D: TRBD1; J: TRBJ1-1; V: TRBV7-9; CDR3: CASSLGYRDRGLDTEAFF; DNA: TGTGCCAGCAGCTTAGGGTATCGGGACAGGGGCTTGGACACTGAAGCTTTCTTT
size: .; D: TRBD1; J: TRBJ1-4; V: TRBV2; CDR3: CASRTGRNEKLFF; DNA: TGTGCCAGCAGGACAGGGCGTAACGAAAAACTGTTTTTT
size: once; D: TRBD2; J: TRBJ2-7; V: TRBV14; CDR3: CASSQVGGLAGRYEQYF; DNA: TGTGCCAGCAGCCAAGTTGGGGGACTAGCGGGGCGGTACGAGCAGTACTTC
size: few; D: .; J: TRBJ2-1; V: TRBV7-8; CDR3: CASSLISAGFVNEQFF; DNA: TGTGCCAGCAGCTTAATTTCGGCGGGGTTTGTGAATGAGCAGTTCTTC
size: .; D: TRBD1; J: TRBJ1-4; V: TRBV30; CDR3: CASGTGVTNEKLFF; DNA: TGTGCCTCCGGGACAGGGGTGACTAATGAAAAACTGTTTTTT